This T cell receptor (beta chain) was recorded in a study of cytomegalovirus exposure and HLA in healthy donors. Trimming stripped 3 bases from V and 5 bases from J, with 8 bases between. Germline CDR1 reads MDHEN; CDR2 reads SYDVKM. CDR3 length equals 13 residues. The PCR was carried out with 60 Vbeta primers and 13 Jbeta primers. Only in-frame clones appear in the TCRdb table, and some are missing; sequencing was by immunoSEQ multiplex PCR. The data contain about 130,000 clones, roughly 79% of them singletons. The chain has TRBV28 and TRBJ1-3, with D possibly being TRBD1 (6 bases). The sequence was obtained from a woman in her thirties or forties in good health and CMV-seronegative. What was sequenced was PBMCs. The CDR3 nucleotides read TGTGCCAGCAGTTTTCAGGGGAGAAACACCATATATTTT. As protein: CASSFQGRNTIYF.